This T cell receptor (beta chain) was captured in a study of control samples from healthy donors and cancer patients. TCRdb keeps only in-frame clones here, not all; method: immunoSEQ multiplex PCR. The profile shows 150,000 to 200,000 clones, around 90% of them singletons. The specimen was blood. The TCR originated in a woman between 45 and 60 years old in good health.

The CDR3 DNA reads as TGTGCCAGTACCCGACAGGGGTCTGGGGCCAACGTCCTGACTTTC. The encoded protein is CASTRQGSGANVLTF. The chain links TRBV19 to TRBJ2-6, with TRBD1 matching 8 bases. J was trimmed by 1 base and V by 7 bases; bases with no gene match: 3. The CDR3 loop spans 15 amino acids. In germline, CDR1 is LNHDA, CDR2 SQIVND (reference sequence).